The clone carrying this T cell receptor (beta chain) was observed many times. cDNA synthesis used the whole RNA isolate, giving expressed TCRB sequences. Method: immunoSEQ multiplex PCR; TCRdb's copy keeps in-frame clones and lacks some. This sample has under 450,000 clones, with approximately 14% found just once. This sample is part of a study of beta chain features in type 1 diabetes. Trimming shortened V by 0 bases and J by 2 bases, and 13 bases separated the two germline ends. The CDR3 contains 15 residues. CDR1 is SQVTM, CDR2 ANQGSEA, per germline. This receptor was obtained from a man between 25 and 39 years old in good health. Sequencing used naive CD4+ T cells from blood. This chain joins TRBV29-1 and TRBJ1-2; D remains ambiguous. CDR3 nucleotide sequence: TGCAGCGTTGAAGATTTGGAGTTGGGCAACTATGGCTACACCTTC. Its protein is CSVEDLELGNYGYTF.